This entry lists 6 T cell receptor beta chains sequenced from one sample in a study of blood T cell repertoires in COVID-19. Sequencing used immunoSEQ multiplex PCR; TCRdb keeps in-frame clones, though not all of them. Among around 300,000 clones listed, about 90% were seen once. The material sequenced was peripheral blood. All receptors derive from a man younger than 35 with active or convalescent COVID-19.

The chain has TRBV2 and TRBJ2-1; 10 nucleotides line up with TRBD2. The CDR3 runs 15 residues. V gave up 3 bases and J gave up 7 bases; unmatched junction bases: 6. CDR1 and CDR2 from the germline V gene are SNHLY and FYNNEI. DNA of the CDR3: TGTGCCAGCAGTGAGAGCGGGGGGGCCATAAATGAGCAGTTCTTC. This sequence encodes CASSESGGAINEQFF.

CDR3 DNA: TGTGCCAGCAGCCGACTTCCCAGGGGGCGGAATTCACCCCTCCACTTT. The encoded protein is CASSRLPRGRNSPLHF. V is TRBV28 and J is TRBJ1-6; 8 nucleotides line up with TRBD1. Germline V gene sequence: CDR1 MDHEN, CDR2 SYDVKM. With 6 bases clipped from V and 7 bases from J, the junction kept 11 bases outside the gene matches. The CDR3 is 16 residues long.

V usage is TRBV6-6 and J usage is TRBJ1-5; TRBD1 matches at 9 bases. J was trimmed by 2 bases and V by 7 bases; bases with no gene match: 6. Germline values: CDR1 MNHNY, CDR2 SVGAGI (reference sequence). This CDR3 has 15 amino acids. In DNA form, the CDR3 reads TGTGCCAGCACCTTACAGGGGGCTGGCAATCAGCCCCAGCATTTT. Translating it yields CASTLQGAGNQPQHF.

This clone was picked up a small number of times. The chain couples TRBV6-2 or TRBV6-3 to TRBJ1-2, with D unclear. Germline V gene sequence: CDR1 MNHEY, CDR2 SVGEGT. Trimming stripped 0 bases from V and 4 bases from J, with 9 bases between. This CDR3 region has 14 residues. Written as DNA, the CDR3 is TGTGCCAGCAGTTACTCGAAGGAGGGCTATGGCTACACCTTC. Protein: CASSYSKEGYGYTF.

V is TRBV27 and J is TRBJ1-4; tentative D call: TRBD1 (5 bases). Trimming cost V 6 bases and J 5 bases, with 16 bases left between them. CDR1 and CDR2 from the germline V gene are MNHEY and SMNVEV (reference sequence). The CDR3 runs to 15 residues. CDR3 coding DNA: TGTGCCAGCAGGGCCCTCAAAGGGGCAAATGAAAAACTGTTTTTT. Encoded protein: CASRALKGANEKLFF.

The chain links TRBV12-3 or TRBV12-4 to TRBJ1-2; TRBD1 is a possible D gene (5 bases). This CDR3 spans 13 amino acids. V was cut by 3 bases and J by 4 bases, with 9 bases left in between. CDR3 protein: CASSFGGPYGYTF. The CDR3 DNA sequence: TGTGCCAGCAGTTTCGGGGGACCCTATGGCTACACCTTC.